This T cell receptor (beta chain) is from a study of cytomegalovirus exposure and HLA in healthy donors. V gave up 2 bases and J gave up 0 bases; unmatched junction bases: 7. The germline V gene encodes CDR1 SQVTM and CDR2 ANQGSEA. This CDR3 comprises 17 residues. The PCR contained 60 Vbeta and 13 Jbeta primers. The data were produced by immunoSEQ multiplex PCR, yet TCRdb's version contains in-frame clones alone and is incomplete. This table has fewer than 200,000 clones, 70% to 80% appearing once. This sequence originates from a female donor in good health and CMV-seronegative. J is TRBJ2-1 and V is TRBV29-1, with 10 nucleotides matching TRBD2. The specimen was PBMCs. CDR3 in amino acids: CSVEQSQRGGSYNEQFF. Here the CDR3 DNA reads TGCAGCGTTGAACAGTCCCAGCGGGGGGGCTCCTACAATGAGCAGTTCTTC.